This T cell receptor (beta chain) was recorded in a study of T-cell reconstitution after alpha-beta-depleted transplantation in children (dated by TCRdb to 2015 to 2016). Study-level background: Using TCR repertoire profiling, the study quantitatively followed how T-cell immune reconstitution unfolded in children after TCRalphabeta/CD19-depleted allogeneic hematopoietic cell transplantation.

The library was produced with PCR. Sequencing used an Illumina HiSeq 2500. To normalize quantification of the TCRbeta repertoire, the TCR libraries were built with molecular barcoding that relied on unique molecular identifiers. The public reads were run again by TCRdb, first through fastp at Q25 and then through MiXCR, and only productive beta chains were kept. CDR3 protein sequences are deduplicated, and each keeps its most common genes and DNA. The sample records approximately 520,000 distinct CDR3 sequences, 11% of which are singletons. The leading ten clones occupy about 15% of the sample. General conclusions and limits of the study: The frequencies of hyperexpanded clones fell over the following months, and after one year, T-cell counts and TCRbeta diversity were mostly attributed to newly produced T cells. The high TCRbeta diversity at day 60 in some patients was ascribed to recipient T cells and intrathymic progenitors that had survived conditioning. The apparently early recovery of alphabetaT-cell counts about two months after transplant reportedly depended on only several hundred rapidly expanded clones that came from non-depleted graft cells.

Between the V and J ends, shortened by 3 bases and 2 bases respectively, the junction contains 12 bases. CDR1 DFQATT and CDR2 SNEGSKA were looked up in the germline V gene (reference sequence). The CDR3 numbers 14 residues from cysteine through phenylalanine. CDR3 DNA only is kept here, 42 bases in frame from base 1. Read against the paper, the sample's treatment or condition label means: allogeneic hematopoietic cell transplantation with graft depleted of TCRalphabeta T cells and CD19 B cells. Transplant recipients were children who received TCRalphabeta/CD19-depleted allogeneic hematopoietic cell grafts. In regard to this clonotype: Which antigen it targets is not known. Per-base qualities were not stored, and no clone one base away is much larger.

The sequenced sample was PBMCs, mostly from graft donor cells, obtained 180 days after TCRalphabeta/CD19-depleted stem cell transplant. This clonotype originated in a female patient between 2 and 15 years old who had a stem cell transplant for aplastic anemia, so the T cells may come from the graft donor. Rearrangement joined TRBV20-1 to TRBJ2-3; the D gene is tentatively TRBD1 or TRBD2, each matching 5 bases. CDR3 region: CSASRDGDTDTQYF. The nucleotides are TGCAGTGCTAGCCGGGACGGTGACACAGATACGCAGTATTTT.